This TCR beta chain was sequenced in a study of PD-1 blockade in classical Hodgkin lymphoma. Overall study context: Patients were treated with nivolumab at 3 mg/kg, and this was given intravenously every 2 weeks.

Brentuximab vedotin exposure varied among the patients, all of whom had relapsed after autologous stem cell transplantation. Magnetic negative selection was used to purify CD4+ T cells from thawed PBMCs. Study results and caveats: The authors excluded patients who started nivolumab under 1 year after ASCT.

This CDR3 has 14 residues. CDR1 is MNHEY and CDR2 is SVGAGI in the germline V gene. Trimming removed 5 bases at V and 14 bases at J, with 21 bases between. The protocol was immunoSEQ multiplex PCR, while the TCRdb copy is restricted to in-frame clones and leaves out a portion. The sample records some 17,000 clones, around four fifths being singletons. Regarding this clone: What it binds is unknown.

The chain joins TRBV6-5 to TRBJ1-4; no clear D. Here the sequenced sample was CD4+ T cells from blood, taken at baseline. The sequence was collected from a human donor with classical Hodgkin lymphoma. As DNA, the CDR3 is TGTGCCAGCAGTCTCACCGACCCCGGCGGGAGTCTGTTTTTT. Encoded protein: CASSLTDPGGSLFF.